These 20 T cell receptor beta chains were all obtained from the same sample, sequenced in a study of T-cell reconstitution after alpha-beta-depleted transplantation in children. Unique molecular identifiers featured in how the TCRbeta library was prepared. TCRdb passed the PCR reads through MiXCR, listing each CDR3 protein once. This table has 250,000 to 300,000 distinct CDR3 sequences, approximately 7.3% appearing once. These receptors are not linked to any known antigen. Study-level findings and limits: T-cell counts and diversity were attributed mostly to newly produced T cells one year after transplant.

Source: peripheral blood, taken 360 days after TCRalphabeta/CD19-depleted stem cell transplant. Receptors originate from a female patient aged 2 to 10 who had a stem cell transplant for Fanconi anemia, so the T cells may come from the graft donor.

J is TRBJ2-4 and V is TRBV11-2; D is unclear. The length of the CDR3 is 17 residues. Germline V lookup: CDR1 SGHAT, CDR2 FQNNGV. V was shortened by 0 bases and J by 0 bases, with 12 bases between the two germline ends. CDR3 residues: CASSLDSSAVAKNIQYF. The CDR3 bases are TGTGCCAGCAGCTTAGATTCGTCAGCCGTAGCCAAAAACATTCAGTACTTC.

This clonotype appeared many times. The chain joins TRBV7-9 to TRBJ1-1; D is unclear. Germline V lookup: CDR1 SEHNR, CDR2 FQNEAQ (reference sequence). The V and J ends lost 6 bases and 2 bases respectively, with 16 bases between them. The CDR3 spans 15 residues. The chain's CDR3 is CASRPPGQVNTEAFF. The CDR3 DNA follows: TGTGCCAGCAGGCCCCCGGGCCAAGTAAACACTGAAGCTTTCTTT.

V and J are TRBV5-6 and TRBJ1-2; perhaps TRBD1 as D (6 bases). V was cut by 4 bases and J by 4 bases, with 14 bases left in between. The V gene's germline CDR1 is SGHDT and CDR2 YYEEEE. This CDR3 region has 14 residues. The DNA for the CDR3 is TGTGCCAGCAGCCTAGGGGGGCTGGCCTATGGCTACACCTTC. Translating gives CASSLGGLAYGYTF.

This clonotype was counted between two and nine times. V usage is TRBV5-1 and J usage is TRBJ2-6; D might be TRBD1 or TRBD2, each matching 5 bases. Trimming removed 0 bases from V and 4 bases from J, with 11 bases in between. The CDR3 has 16 residues. Germline CDR1 and CDR2: SGHRS and YFSETQ. CDR3 protein: CASSLGLGTGANVLTF. The CDR3 DNA reads TGCGCCAGCAGCTTGGGTCTGGGGACCGGGGCCAACGTCCTGACTTTC. Looking up the rest from reference TRBV5-1 and TRBJ2-6 gives the full variable domain: KAGVTQTPRYLIKTRGQQVTLSCSPISGHRSVSWYQQTPGQGLQFLFEYFSETQRNKGNFPGRFSGRQFSNSRSEMNVSTLELGDSALYLCASSLGLGTGANVLTFGAGSRLTVL.

Ten or more counts support this clonotype. CDR3 protein: CASSQGQDGNQPQHF. DNA of the CDR3: TGTGCCAGCAGTCAGGGACAGGACGGAAATCAGCCCCAGCATTTT. The chain links TRBV28 to TRBJ1-5; 8 bases are shared with TRBD1. The CDR3 contains 15 residues. J was trimmed by 4 bases and V by 5 bases; bases with no gene match: 7. Germline V gives CDR1 MDHEN, CDR2 SYDVKM. Looking up the rest from reference TRBV28 and TRBJ1-5 gives the full variable domain: DVKVTQSSRYLVKRTGEKVFLECVQDMDHENMFWYRQDPGLGLRLIYFSYDVKMKEKGDIPEGYSVSREKKERFSLILESASTNQTSMYLCASSQGQDGNQPQHFGDGTRLSIL.

This clonotype was counted many times. The chain carries TRBV4-2 and TRBJ2-2; D gene uncertain. V was clipped by 1 base and J by 0 bases, with 6 bases between them. The CDR3 has 15 amino acids. CDR1 is LGHNA and CDR2 is YNFKEQ in the germline V gene. CDR3 in amino acids: CASSQVGANTGELFF. The CDR3 region has the DNA TGTGCCAGCAGCCAAGTTGGCGCGAACACCGGGGAGCTGTTTTTT.

This clonotype was observed many times. This chain joins TRBV5-1 and TRBJ2-3; 10 bases are a match to TRBD2. The germline CDR1 and CDR2 sequences are SGHRS and YFSETQ. This CDR3 has 15 residues. V shed 4 bases and J 2 bases; nucleotides not matched to a gene: 4. CDR3 sequence (DNA): TGCGCCAGCAGCCCGGGACTAGCGAACACAGATACGCAGTATTTT. This sequence encodes CASSPGLANTDTQYF.

This clonotype was seen ten or more times. The chain carries TRBV6-2 or TRBV6-3 and TRBJ2-7; D unresolved. Trimming left V 3 bases short and J 3 bases short, with 12 bases between. Germline V CDR1 and CDR2: MNHEY, SVGEGT. This CDR3 has 14 amino acids. The CDR3 DNA is TGTGCCAGCAGTTATGGGGTGGGAAGCTACGAGCAGTACGTC. Its translation is CASSYGVGSYEQYV.

This clonotype showed up just a few times. A much more abundant neighbour one base away suggests this may be a read error. The rearrangement links TRBV3-1 to TRBJ2-7; D not certain. From germline, CDR1 is LGHDT and CDR2 YNNKEL (reference sequence). The CDR3 runs 13 residues. Trimming shortened V by 1 base and J by 0 bases, and 4 bases separated the two germline ends. This CDR3 is CASSQAGSYEQYF. CDR3 DNA sequence: TGTGCCAGCAGCCAAGCGGGCTCCTACGAGCAGTACTTC.

This clonotype was seen a few times. The chain is built from TRBV7-8 and TRBJ2-5; 9 positions agree with TRBD1. Germline CDR1 reads SGHVS; CDR2 reads FQNEAQ. This CDR3 spans 14 amino acids. The ends lost 5 bases at V and 4 bases at J; junction bases unmatched: 5. The DNA of the CDR3 is TGTGCCAGCAGCACCCACAGGGGGCGAGAGACCCAGTACTTC. Residues: CASSTHRGRETQYF.

Ten or more counts support this clonotype. The final CDR3 position lacks the conserved phenylalanine or tryptophan, pointing to a likely read error. The chain joins TRBV28 to TRBJ2-1, with TRBD2 matching over 8 bases. V lost 5 bases and J lost 10; bases outside the gene matches: 7. Germline CDR1 MDHEN, CDR2 SYDVKM. The CDR3 length is 13 residues. The DNA of the CDR3 is TGTGCCAGCAGTCTAGCGGGCCCGAGGGAGCAGTTCCTC. Its translation: CASSLAGPREQFL.

Many counts were recorded for this clonotype. This rearrangement joins TRBV9 to TRBJ2-3; unclear D gene. The CDR3 has 13 amino acids. Looked up from germline, CDR1 is SGDLS and CDR2 is YYNGEE. Trimming left V 4 bases short and J 7 bases short, with 13 bases between. The CDR3 DNA reads as TGTGCCAGCAGCCGAAACCTACTATATACGCAGTATTTT. Amino acids: CASSRNLLYTQYF.

This clonotype was recorded at least ten times. The CDR3 here is CASSLVREQFF. Here the CDR3 DNA reads TGTGCCAGCAGCTTAGTCCGTGAGCAGTTCTTC. The V call is TRBV7-9, the J call TRBJ2-1; no clear D gene. The CDR3 spans 11 residues. The V end was cut by 1 base, the J end by 9 bases, with 4 bases between. CDR1 and CDR2 (germline): SEHNR, FQNEAQ (reference sequence).

The chain joins TRBV6-1 to TRBJ2-2, with 10 positions matching TRBD2. Germline V gene sequence: CDR1 MNHNS, CDR2 SASEGT. The V and J ends lost 3 bases and 4 bases, in that order; junction bases with no gene match: 5. This CDR3 contains 16 residues. The CDR3: CASSEVPSGGTGELFF. The DNA for the CDR3 is TGTGCCAGCAGTGAGGTCCCTAGCGGGGGCACCGGGGAGCTGTTTTTT.

This clonotype has a count of ten or more. The genes are TRBV7-2 and TRBJ1-1, with D unclear. Germline V gene lookup returns CDR1 SGHTA and CDR2 FQGNSA. Trimming took 1 base from V and 3 from J, leaving 12 bases between them. The CDR3 runs to 15 residues. CDR3: CASSLGRAGYTEAFF. CDR3 bases: TGTGCCAGCAGCTTAGGCCGGGCTGGCTACACTGAAGCTTTCTTT. Full variable domain (remainder filled in from reference TRBV7-2 and TRBJ1-1): GAGVSQSPSNKVTEKGKDVELRCDPISGHTALYWYRQSLGQGLEFLIYFQGNSAPDKSGLPSDRFSAERTGGSVSTLTIQRTQQEDSAVYLCASSLGRAGYTEAFFGQGTRLTVV.

This clonotype has more than one count but fewer than ten. This sequence joins TRBV14 and TRBJ2-7, with TRBD2 matching 8 bases. The CDR3 extends over 15 amino acids. Trimming at V came to 1 base and at J to 7 bases, leaving 9 bases not matched to a gene. Germline CDR1 is SGHDN and CDR2 is FVKESK. CDR3 in amino acids: CASSQVGGALYEQYF. CDR3 sequence (DNA): TGTGCCAGCAGCCAAGTCGGGGGGGCTCTATATGAGCAGTACTTC.

In this sample, this clonotype turned up many times. The chain carries TRBV11-3 and TRBJ2-1; no clear D gene. The germline V and J ends were trimmed by 1 base and 3 bases, with 16 bases remaining between them. The CDR3 extends over 17 amino acids. In germline, CDR1 is SGHNT, CDR2 YENEEA. CDR3 amino acids: CASSLGPGVKLYNEQFF. The CDR3 bases are TGTGCCAGCAGCTTAGGCCCTGGGGTGAAGCTCTACAATGAGCAGTTCTTC. Full variable domain (remainder filled in from reference TRBV11-3 and TRBJ2-1): EAGVVQSPRYKIIEKKQPVAFWCNPISGHNTLYWYLQNLGQGPELLIRYENEEAVDDSQLPKDRFSAERLKGVDSTLKIQPAELGDSAVYLCASSLGPGVKLYNEQFFGPGTRLTVL.

The rearrangement links TRBV4-1 to TRBJ2-5; TRBD1 matches at 9 bases. CDR1 is MGHRA and CDR2 is YSYEKL in the germline V gene. This CDR3 contains 15 residues. Unmatched junction bases numbered 13, after V lost 5 bases and J lost 9 bases. The CDR3 sequence: CASSYTGTGPVAQYF. The CDR3 coding sequence is TGCGCCAGCAGCTATACCGGGACAGGGCCCGTGGCCCAGTACTTC.

In DNA, the CDR3 is TGCAGCGTCGCAAACCTAGCGGGGGGGGATACGCAGTATTTT. Translation: CSVANLAGGDTQYF. The chain recombines TRBV29-1 with TRBJ2-3, with TRBD2 matching over 12 bases. CDR3 size: 14 residues. V gave up 6 bases and J gave up 6 bases; unmatched junction bases: 7. Germline CDR1 SQVTM, CDR2 ANQGSEA.

The CDR3 here is CSSPGGGSTEAFF. Written as DNA, the CDR3 is TGCAGCTCCCCAGGGGGGGGGAGCACTGAAGCTTTCTTT. The J gene is TRBJ1-1, the V gene TRBV20-1; 7 positions agree with TRBD1. Germline V CDR1 and CDR2: DFQATT, SNEGSKA (reference sequence). The length of the CDR3 is 13 residues.